What follows are 3 T cell receptor beta chains derived from one specimen sequenced in a study of human T cells and chemical hapten exposure. MiXCR was run by TCRdb on the 5' RACE reads, yielding one entry per CDR3 protein. In the table there are fewer than 150,000 distinct CDR3 sequences, roughly 18% of which are singletons. Unseparated into fractions, whole blood served as the source from which total RNA was extracted. The source is a human donor in good health.

This clonotype was counted between two and nine times. J is TRBJ2-3 and V is TRBV13, with 7 nucleotides matching TRBD2. This CDR3 is 16 amino acids long. Germline loops: CDR1 PRHDT, CDR2 FYEKMQ (reference sequence). V was clipped by 4 bases and J by 2 bases; unmatched bases: 9. The CDR3 DNA sequence: TGTGCCAGCAGCTCGTCTGGGCGGGGGTACACAGATACGCAGTATTTT. Translation gives CASSSSGRGYTDTQYF.

The CDR3 nucleotides read TGTGCCAGTACCCCGACAGGGGGGGACGAGCAGTACTTC. It codes for CASTPTGGDEQYF. The rearrangement uses TRBV19 and TRBJ2-7; TRBD1 agrees at 9 bases. The germline gives CDR1 LNHDA, CDR2 SQIVND (reference sequence). This CDR3 is built from 13 residues. V gave up 7 bases and J gave up 5 bases; unmatched junction bases: 6.

The chain links TRBV13 to TRBJ2-7; 8 nucleotides align to TRBD1. V lost 0 bases, J lost 2 bases, and 6 bases stayed unmatched. The CDR3 has 16 amino acids. Germline V gives CDR1 PRHDT, CDR2 FYEKMQ (reference sequence). The CDR3 DNA reads TGTGCCAGCAGCTTAGGGTTTGGGGACAGGACCTACGAGCAGTACTTC. Encoded protein: CASSLGFGDRTYEQYF.